This T cell receptor (beta chain) was observed in a study of HIV-infected children after antiretroviral therapy interruption. Overall study context: Children were on planned treatment interruption or continuous treatment. EBV and CMV exposure was recorded in most children. Interruption-arm sampling covered weeks 0, 12, interruption end (24 or 48), and about 3 years post-study.

This clonotype has at least ten counts. Its antigen is not known. Treatment: PENTA 11 planned treatment interruption arm or continuous ART arm. Whole-study findings and limits: After treatment interruption started, naive CD4+ CDR3 overlap across time points dropped.

RNA-based 3' RACE libraries used unique molecular identifiers. TCRdb re-derived calls from the 3' RACE reads in MiXCR, one entry per CDR3 protein. The sample contains nearly 15,000 distinct CDR3 sequences, about 3% of which appear only once. The germline gives CDR1 SGHTA, CDR2 FQGNSA. The CDR3 totals 13 residues. Trimming shortened V by 1 base and J by 8 bases, and 11 bases separated the two germline ends. This receptor was obtained from a pool of human donors with HIV. The sequencing used CD45RO+ CD8+ T cells from PBMCs, pooled from several time points, collected from a donor given antiretroviral therapy, either interrupted or continuous. Subset described: memory CD8+ CD45RO+ CD45RA- T cells. The chain employs TRBV7-2 and TRBJ1-2, with unresolved D. CDR3 sequence: CASSLVRRRGYTF. The CDR3 region has the DNA TGTGCCAGCAGCTTAGTCCGCCGACGCGGCTACACCTTC.